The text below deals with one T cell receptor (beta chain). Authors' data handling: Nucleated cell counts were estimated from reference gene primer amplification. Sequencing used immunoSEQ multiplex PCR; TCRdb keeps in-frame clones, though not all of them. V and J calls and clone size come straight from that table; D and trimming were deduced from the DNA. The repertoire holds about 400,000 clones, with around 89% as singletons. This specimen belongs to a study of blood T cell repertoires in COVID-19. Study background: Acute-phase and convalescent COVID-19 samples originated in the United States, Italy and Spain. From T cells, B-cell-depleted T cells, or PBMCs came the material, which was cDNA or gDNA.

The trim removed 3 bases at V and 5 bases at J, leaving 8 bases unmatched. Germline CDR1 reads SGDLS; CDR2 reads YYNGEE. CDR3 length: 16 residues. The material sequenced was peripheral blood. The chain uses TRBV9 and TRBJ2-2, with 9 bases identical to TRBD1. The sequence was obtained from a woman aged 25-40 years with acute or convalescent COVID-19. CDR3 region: CASSAPGQGTTGELFF. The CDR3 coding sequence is TGTGCCAGCAGCGCCCCGGGACAGGGTACAACCGGGGAGCTGTTTTTT. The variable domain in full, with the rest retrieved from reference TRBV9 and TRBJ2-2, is DSGVTQTPKHLITATGQRVTLRCSPRSGDLSVYWYQQSLDQGLQFLIQYYNGEERAKGNILERFSAQQFPDLHSELNLSSLELGDSALYFCASSAPGQGTTGELFFGEGSRLTVL.